The subject of this entry is one T cell receptor (beta chain). As yet, its antigen is unknown. Germline CDR1 is LNHDA and CDR2 is SQIVND (reference sequence). V shed 3 bases, J shed 2 bases, and the junction held 2 bases outside the gene matches. The CDR3 is made up of 14 amino acids. The run depth of the assay was deep. TCRdb keeps only in-frame clones here, not all; method: immunoSEQ multiplex PCR. The profile shows hundreds of thousands of clones, 60% to 80% of them singletons. These data belong to a study of shared clonotypes between healthy human individuals. Study-wide context: The study used three CD4 naive, three CD4 memory, two CD8 naive and one CD8 memory plate per donor. Study-level findings and limits: Specimens sampled were limited to blood, with tissue repertoires likely differing.

Sequencing used memory CD4+ T cells sorted from blood. The sample's subset: CD45RA-negative fraction. The receptor was derived from a woman aged 25-40 years in good health. The chain has TRBV19 and TRBJ2-7, with 9 bases lining up with TRBD1. CDR3 sequence (DNA): TGTGCCAGTAGTATCCGACAGGGGGCCTACGAGCAGTACTTC. Translating gives CASSIRQGAYEQYF.